This entry is about one TCR beta chain. In this sample, this clonotype turned up many times. Its antigen specificity is not known. No qualities accompany the bases; no much larger clone lies one base away. This specimen comes from a study of T cells in Graves' hyperthyroidism and ophthalmopathy (dated by TCRdb to about 2019). Background for the entire study: Peripheral blood samples were taken at initial diagnosis, before any treatment was given. Prospective prediction of ophthalmopathy was tested in an independent validation cohort consisting of 18 hyperthyroidism patients and approximately 16 patients who later progressed to ophthalmopathy. The roughly 91 discovery patients were randomly divided into training and test sets at a 7:3 ratio. To identify TCR V-J signatures that set the groups apart, the researchers used a discovery cohort of more than 95 patients, made up of some 41 with Graves' ophthalmopathy and some 58 with stable Graves' hyperthyroidism. The study also compared thyroid tissue and blood T-cell repertoires from over 5 Graves' hyperthyroidism patients. After blood sampling, hyperthyroidism patients were treated with methimazole at a starting dose of 30 mg daily, and ophthalmopathy patients were treated with high-dose intravenous methylprednisolone. According to the paper, TCR Vbeta CDR3 sequencing was carried out on about 140 peripheral blood samples, which came from some 41 ophthalmopathy, around 75 hyperthyroidism and around 17 progressor patients.

Amplification of TCR beta CDR3 regions was carried out from RNA transcripts. For the first round of RT-PCR on the TCR CDR3, the HTBI primer set was used together with the Qiagen OneStep RT-PCR kit. A second multiplex PCR round built the libraries, followed by size selection and purification. Libraries were sequenced paired-end with 100 bp reads on an Illumina HiSeq2000. Per the original workflow: SOAPnuke was used to process the raw data, with reads discarded if the reads contained adapters or uncalled bases, had a mean Phred below 15, or lacked an exact constant-primer or identifier match. COPE v1.2.5 was used to merge the high-quality paired reads, and each unique nucleotide sequence was defined as a clonotype. Clonotypes were aligned to IMGT TRBV, TRBD and TRBJ reference segments using MiTCR v1.1. The analysis was restricted to V-J combinations with a frequency above 0.0001, which together covered approximately 99% of the repertoires. A TCS score was defined as the ratio between F50 (clonal expansion) and ExV (chaos), using BLOSUM62-based TCRdist between CDR3 peptides within each V-J. Welch's t-statistics and random forest reduced approximately 520 V-J features to 13, which were used in a naive Bayes classifier (R e1071). The public reads were reprocessed in TCRdb via fastp at Q25 and MiXCR, keeping in-frame beta chains. Each entry is one CDR3 protein sequence, shown with its most common DNA and genes. None of the V and J calls come from the authors' own analysis; TCRdb made them. Present in this sample are approximately 400,000 distinct CDR3 sequences, approximately 19% of which were seen just once. The biggest ten clones account for 3.5% to 4% of the sample.

Overall study results and their limits: No statistical method was used to fix the sample size in advance, and group allocation was not hidden from the investigators. Blood samples also contained most of the expanded thyroid clonotypes (frequency above 0.001), which suggests that blood repertoires may reflect thyroid immune responses. In validation, progression to ophthalmopathy was predicted by the model with nearly 71% sensitivity and around 76% specificity, a median of approximately 6.5 months before onset. Ophthalmopathy was separated from stable hyperthyroidism by a 13 V-J signature model, with around 90% sensitivity and approximately 81% specificity obtained in cross-validation and 80%/75% obtained in testing.

Graves' hyperthyroidism was defined as stable when no progression to ophthalmopathy occurred over 18 months of follow-up. Hyperthyroidism patients were newly diagnosed, had a disease duration of under 2 months, and were aged 18 to 65 years. Patients with uncontrolled infections, other autoimmune diseases, pregnancy or lactation were excluded. Diagnoses were established on the basis of clinical symptoms, serum thyroxine and TRAb, thyroid ultrasound, and orbital computed tomography. PBMCs were isolated from approximately 10 ml of fresh peripheral blood by Ficoll-Paque density gradient centrifugation. Total RNA was extracted with Trizol reagent, and quality was checked on an Agilent 2100 Bioanalyzer. The sequenced sample consisted of blood. The receptor was derived from a young woman with Graves' hyperthyroidism.

The CDR3 is CASRGPELNTEAFF. The DNA reads TGTGCCAGCAGGGGGCCCGAGCTGAACACTGAAGCTTTCTTT. The V gene is TRBV2 and the J gene is TRBJ1-1; tentative D gene TRBD1, with 5 bases matching. CDR1 SNHLY and CDR2 FYNNEI were looked up in the germline V gene. Cut back by 6 bases and 0 bases, the V and J ends lie 11 bases apart. Inclusive of the bounding cysteine and phenylalanine, the CDR3 is 14 residues long. Only the CDR3 portion is preserved as DNA: 42 bases, with reading frame beginning at the first base.